Listed here are 20 T cell receptor beta chains from one sample, sequenced in a study of cytomegalovirus exposure and HLA in healthy donors. The protocol was immunoSEQ multiplex PCR, while the TCRdb copy is restricted to in-frame clones and leaves out a portion. The sample shows around 130,000 clones, about 90% of them seen only once. The sequencing sample was made of PBMCs. These receptors came from a man between 25 and 39 years old in good health and CMV-seronegative.

This rearrangement joins TRBV7-3 to TRBJ2-3; 12 bases line up with TRBD1. In germline, CDR1 is SGHTA, CDR2 FQGTGA. This CDR3 is 17 amino acids long. Trimming took 5 bases from V and 2 from J; bases not matched to a gene: 8. The CDR3 here is CASSGTGGPTTTDTQYF. The CDR3 nucleotides read TGTGCCAGCAGCGGGACAGGGGGCCCTACTACCACAGATACGCAGTATTTT.

The J gene is TRBJ2-6, the V gene TRBV27, with D perhaps matching TRBD1 (6 bases). This CDR3 spans 17 amino acids. The ends were cut back, 5 bases at V and 0 bases at J, with 14 bases in the middle. CDR1 is MNHEY and CDR2 is SMNVEV in the germline V gene (reference sequence). The CDR3 spells CASSPTGTPSGANVLTF. As DNA, the CDR3 is TGTGCCAGCAGTCCCACCGGGACACCCTCTGGGGCCAACGTCCTGACTTTC.

The genes are TRBV9 and TRBJ1-2, with 7 bases that match TRBD1. The germline V gene has CDR1 SGDLS and CDR2 YYNGEE. The CDR3 extends over 16 amino acids. The V and J ends lost 3 bases and 4 bases, in that order; junction bases with no gene match: 12. CDR3 coding DNA: TGTGCCAGCAGCGCCTCAGGAGGGGGCGCGGGCTATGGCTACACCTTC. Its protein product is CASSASGGGAGYGYTF.

The chain uses TRBV4-3 and TRBJ1-4, with D perhaps TRBD1 (6 bases). With 1 base removed from V and 10 bases from J, the gap between germline ends came to 13 bases. The CDR3 sequence is 14 residues long. The germline V gene has CDR1 LGHNA and CDR2 YSLEER. The CDR3 reads CASSQGGRGLKLFF. The CDR3 nucleotides are TGCGCCAGCAGCCAAGGGGGGCGAGGTTTAAAACTGTTTTTT.

This clone was detected only once. The chain carries TRBV4-1 and TRBJ1-3; D not certain. The CDR3 spans 17 residues. V was shortened by 8 bases and J by 0 bases, with 20 bases between the two germline ends. Per germline, CDR1 MGHRA and CDR2 YSYEKL. This CDR3 reads CASRSPAEGHSGNTIYF. The CDR3 DNA follows: TGCGCCAGCCGATCACCCGCCGAGGGTCACTCTGGAAACACCATATATTTT.

The chain recombines TRBV6-5 with TRBJ1-4; maybe TRBD1 (5 bases). Germline lookup yields CDR1 MNHEY and CDR2 SVGAGI. The CDR3 is 11 amino acids. Trimming took 5 bases from V and 10 from J, leaving 8 bases between them. In DNA form, the CDR3 reads TGTGCCAGCAGTCTAGACAGAAAACTGTTTTTT. Encoded protein: CASSLDRKLFF.

The rearrangement links TRBV4-2 to TRBJ2-7; D may be TRBD2 (5 bases). This CDR3 region has 11 residues. Germline V CDR1 and CDR2: LGHNA, YNFKEQ. The chain's CDR3 is CGTRRPYEQYF. CDR3 coding DNA: TGTGGCACCCGGAGGCCCTACGAGCAGTACTTC.

The rearrangement links TRBV7-9 to TRBJ2-3; 9 bases align to TRBD2. V shed 3 bases, J shed 4 bases, and the junction held 17 bases outside the gene matches. Germline-derived CDR1 and CDR2 are SEHNR and FQNEAQ (reference sequence). The CDR3 totals 19 residues. CDR3 sequence: CASSLLAGARGRGPDTQYF. The CDR3 nucleotides are TGTGCCAGCAGCTTGTTAGCGGGGGCCAGAGGACGAGGACCAGATACGCAGTATTTT.

The chain links TRBV7-9 to TRBJ2-1; tentatively, D is TRBD2 (6 bases). Trimming stripped 5 bases from V and 8 bases from J, with 19 bases between. Germline assignment: CDR1 SEHNR and CDR2 FQNEAQ (reference sequence). The CDR3 has 15 amino acids. DNA of the CDR3: TGTGCCAGCAGCCTCGGTGTGATCGGAGGGGATGAGCAGTTCTTC. This sequence encodes CASSLGVIGGDEQFF.

The chain employs TRBV11-2 and TRBJ2-5; a possible D gene is TRBD1 (6 bases). The V end was cut by 6 bases, the J end by 2 bases, with 16 bases between. Germline-derived CDR1 and CDR2 are SGHAT and FQNNGV. CDR3 length: 15 residues. CDR3 in DNA: TGTGCCAGCAGGCCGCTCCAGGGGTTTCAAGAGACCCAGTACTTC. It yields the protein CASRPLQGFQETQYF.

The CDR3 region is CASREGRENTEAFF. CDR3 nucleotide sequence: TGTGCCAGCAGGGAGGGGAGAGAGAACACTGAAGCTTTCTTT. This sequence joins TRBV2 and TRBJ1-1, with D maybe TRBD1 (5 bases). V lost 6 bases and J lost 1, with 12 bases in between. This CDR3 region has 14 residues. Germline V lookup: CDR1 SNHLY, CDR2 FYNNEI. The variable domain in full, completed from reference TRBV2 and TRBJ1-1, reads EPEVTQTPSHQVTQMGQEVILRCVPISNHLYFYWYRQILGQKVEFLVSFYNNEISEKSEIFDDQFSVERPDGSNFTLKIRSTKLEDSAMYFCASREGRENTEAFFGQGTRLTVV.

The CDR3 here is CASSKKHTIRSYEQFF. CDR3 nucleotide sequence: TGTGCCAGCAGTAAAAAGCACACTATAAGGTCATATGAGCAGTTCTTC. The rearrangement joins TRBV21-1 to TRBJ2-1; TRBD2, as called in the table, went unchecked against the DNA. TRBV21-1 is assigned pseudogene status. The CDR3 runs to 16 residues.

The CDR3 bases are TGTGCCAGAAGCTTGTTAGGGACTAGCGGCACAGATACGCAGTATTTT. Encoded protein: CARSLLGTSGTDTQYF. The gene calls are TRBV5-3 and TRBJ2-3; 10 nucleotides line up with TRBD2. TRBV5-3 is filed as an ORF, its function uncertain. The CDR3 covers 16 residues. The V and J ends lost 1 base and 1 base, in that order; junction bases with no gene match: 3.

The V gene is TRBV11-2, the J gene TRBJ2-1, with a tentative D call TRBD1 (5 bases). The germline V and J ends were trimmed by 5 bases and 7 bases, with 30 bases remaining between them. Germline loops: CDR1 SGHAT, CDR2 FQNNGV. This CDR3 region has 19 residues. CDR3 amino acids: CASSQKAQAGYFVLNEQFF. The CDR3 coding sequence is TGTGCCAGCAGCCAAAAGGCCCAAGCAGGGTATTTTGTGTTGAATGAGCAGTTCTTC.

This sequence joins TRBV4-1 and TRBJ2-7, with D perhaps TRBD1 (6 bases). With 1 base removed from V and 3 bases from J, the gap between germline ends came to 13 bases. The CDR3 consists of 15 residues. Per germline, CDR1 MGHRA and CDR2 YSYEKL. CDR3 residues: CASSQVAAGVYEQYF. CDR3 coding DNA: TGCGCCAGCAGCCAAGTTGCGGCAGGGGTCTACGAGCAGTACTTC.

This clone came up a few times. This rearrangement joins TRBV19 to TRBJ2-1; 11 positions match TRBD1. Germline CDR1 reads LNHDA; CDR2 reads SQIVND (reference sequence). The CDR3 has 13 amino acids. With V trimmed by 7 bases and J by 7 bases, 3 bases remained unmatched. The CDR3 nucleotides read TGTGCCAGTACGGACAGGGGGCGGAATGAGCAGTTCTTC. The encoded protein is CASTDRGRNEQFF.

The DNA for the CDR3 is TGTGCCAGCAGCTTTAGGGGGCTCGGCTATGGCTACACCTTC. It is translated as CASSFRGLGYGYTF. This sequence joins TRBV7-2 and TRBJ1-2; TRBD1 matches at 7 bases. J was trimmed by 4 bases and V by 3 bases; bases with no gene match: 5. CDR1 is SGHTA, CDR2 FQGNSA, per germline. CDR3 length: 14 amino acids.

The rearrangement joins TRBV29-1 to TRBJ1-4; the match to TRBD1 covers 8 bases. After removal of 5 bases from V and 2 bases from J, the junction contained 4 bases not matched to a gene. The CDR3 length is 14 residues. Germline V gene sequence: CDR1 SQVTM, CDR2 ANQGSEA. Written as DNA, the CDR3 is TGCAGCGTTCGGACAGGGACGACTAATGAAAAACTGTTTTTT. Translation gives CSVRTGTTNEKLFF.

The chain uses TRBV6-5 and TRBJ1-5, with D perhaps matching TRBD1 (6 bases). V gave up 5 bases and J gave up 5 bases, with 16 bases separating them. Germline assignment: CDR1 MNHEY and CDR2 SVGAGI. The CDR3 consists of 15 residues. As DNA, the CDR3 is TGTGCCAGCAGTCGGGGGCGGGGGATCCATCAGCCCCAGCATTTT. As protein: CASSRGRGIHQPQHF.

The J gene is TRBJ2-4, the V gene TRBV28; TRBD1 matches at 7 bases. The germline V gene has CDR1 MDHEN and CDR2 SYDVKM. With V trimmed by 6 bases and J by 5 bases, 1 base remained unmatched. The CDR3 sequence is 12 residues long. The CDR3 region is CASRTGQNIQYF. The CDR3 nucleotides read TGTGCCAGCAGGACAGGGCAAAACATTCAGTACTTC.